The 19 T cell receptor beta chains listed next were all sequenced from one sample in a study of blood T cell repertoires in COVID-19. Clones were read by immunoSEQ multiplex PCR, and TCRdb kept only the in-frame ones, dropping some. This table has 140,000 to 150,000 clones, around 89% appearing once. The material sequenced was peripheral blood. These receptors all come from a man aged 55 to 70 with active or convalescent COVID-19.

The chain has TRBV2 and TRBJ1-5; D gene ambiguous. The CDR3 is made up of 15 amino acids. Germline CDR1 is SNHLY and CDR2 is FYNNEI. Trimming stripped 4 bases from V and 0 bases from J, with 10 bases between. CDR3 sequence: CASSVRGSSNQPQHF. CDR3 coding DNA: TGTGCCAGCAGTGTACGAGGGTCTAGCAATCAGCCCCAGCATTTT. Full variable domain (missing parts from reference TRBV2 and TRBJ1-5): EPEVTQTPSHQVTQMGQEVILRCVPISNHLYFYWYRQILGQKVEFLVSFYNNEISEKSEIFDDQFSVERPDGSNFTLKIRSTKLEDSAMYFCASSVRGSSNQPQHFGDGTRLSIL.

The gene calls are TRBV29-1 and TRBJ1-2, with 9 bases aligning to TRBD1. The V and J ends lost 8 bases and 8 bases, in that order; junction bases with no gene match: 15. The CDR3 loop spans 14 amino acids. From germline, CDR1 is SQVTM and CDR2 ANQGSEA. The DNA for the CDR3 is TGCAGCATAAATCACTCCTGGGGGACAGGGGGCTACACCTTC. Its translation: CSINHSWGTGGYTF.

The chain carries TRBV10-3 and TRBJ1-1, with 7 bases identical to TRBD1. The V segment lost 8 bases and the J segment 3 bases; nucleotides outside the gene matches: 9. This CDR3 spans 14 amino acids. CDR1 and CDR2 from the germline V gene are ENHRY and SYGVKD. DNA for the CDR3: TGTGCCATCCGAACCCGGCAGGGGGACACTGAAGCTTTCTTT. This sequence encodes CAIRTRQGDTEAFF.

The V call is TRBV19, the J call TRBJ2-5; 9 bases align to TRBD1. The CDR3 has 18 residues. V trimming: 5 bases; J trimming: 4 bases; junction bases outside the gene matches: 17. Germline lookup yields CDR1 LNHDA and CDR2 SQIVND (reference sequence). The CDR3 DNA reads TGTGCCAGTAGTGGGATCCCGGGACAGGGTATTAAACGAGAGACCCAGTACTTC. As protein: CASSGIPGQGIKRETQYF. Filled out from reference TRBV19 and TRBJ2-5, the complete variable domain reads DGGITQSPKYLFRKEGQNVTLSCEQNLNHDAMYWYRQDPGQGLRLIYYSQIVNDFQKGDIAEGYSVSREKKESFPLTVTSAQKNPTAFYLCASSGIPGQGIKRETQYFGPGTRLLVL.

The CDR3 DNA is TGTGCCAGCAGAGGGGGTCCCTCCTTCTACAATGAGCAGTTCTTC. Encoded protein: CASRGGPSFYNEQFF. The rearrangement uses TRBV28 and TRBJ2-1, with D possibly TRBD1 on 6 matching bases. Germline V gene lookup returns CDR1 MDHEN and CDR2 SYDVKM. The CDR3 totals 15 residues. V was shortened by 6 bases and J by 3 bases, with 15 bases between the two germline ends.

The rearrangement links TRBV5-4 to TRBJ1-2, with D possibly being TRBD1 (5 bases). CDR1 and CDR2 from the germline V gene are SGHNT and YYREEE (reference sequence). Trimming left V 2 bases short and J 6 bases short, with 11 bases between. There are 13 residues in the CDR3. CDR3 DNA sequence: TGTGCCAGCAGCTTCCTACCCAGGGATGGCTACACCTTC. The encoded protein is CASSFLPRDGYTF.

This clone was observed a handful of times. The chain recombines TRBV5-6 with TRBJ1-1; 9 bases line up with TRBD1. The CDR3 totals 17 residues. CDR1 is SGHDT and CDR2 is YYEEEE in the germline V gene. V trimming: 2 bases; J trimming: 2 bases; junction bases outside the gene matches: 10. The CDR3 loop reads CASSLAQGAMINTEAFF. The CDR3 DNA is TGTGCCAGCAGCTTAGCACAGGGGGCGATGATAAACACTGAAGCTTTCTTT.

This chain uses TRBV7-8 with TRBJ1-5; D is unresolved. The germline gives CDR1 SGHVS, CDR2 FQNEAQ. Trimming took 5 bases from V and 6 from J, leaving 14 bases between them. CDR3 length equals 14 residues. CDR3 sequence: CASSPARLGQPQHF. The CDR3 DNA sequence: TGTGCCAGCAGCCCCGCCCGACTGGGTCAGCCCCAGCATTTT.

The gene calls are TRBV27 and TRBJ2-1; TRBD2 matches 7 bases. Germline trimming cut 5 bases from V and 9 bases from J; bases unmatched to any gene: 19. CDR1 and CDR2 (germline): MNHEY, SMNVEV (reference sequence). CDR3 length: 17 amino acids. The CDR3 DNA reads TGTGCCAGCAGTCCAACCCCGGGGGGAGGGCGGTTCCGTGAGCAGTTCTTC. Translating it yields CASSPTPGGGRFREQFF.

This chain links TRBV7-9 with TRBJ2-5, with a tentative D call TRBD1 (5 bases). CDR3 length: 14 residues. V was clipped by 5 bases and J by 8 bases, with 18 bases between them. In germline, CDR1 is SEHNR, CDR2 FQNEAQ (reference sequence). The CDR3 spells CASSVLGRPQTQYF. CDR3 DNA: TGTGCCAGCAGCGTACTGGGGCGGCCCCAAACCCAGTACTTC.

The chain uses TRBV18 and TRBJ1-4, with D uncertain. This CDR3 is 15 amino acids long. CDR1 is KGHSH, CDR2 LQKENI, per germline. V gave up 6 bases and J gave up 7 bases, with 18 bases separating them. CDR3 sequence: CASSLEGLASEKLFF. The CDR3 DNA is TGTGCCAGCTCCCTCGAAGGGCTAGCAAGTGAAAAACTGTTTTTT. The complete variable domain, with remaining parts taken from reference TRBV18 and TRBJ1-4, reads NAGVMQNPRHLVRRRGQEARLRCSPMKGHSHVYWYRQLPEEGLKFMVYLQKENIIDESGMPKERFSAEFPKEGPSILRIQQVVRGDSAAYFCASSLEGLASEKLFFGSGTQLSVL.

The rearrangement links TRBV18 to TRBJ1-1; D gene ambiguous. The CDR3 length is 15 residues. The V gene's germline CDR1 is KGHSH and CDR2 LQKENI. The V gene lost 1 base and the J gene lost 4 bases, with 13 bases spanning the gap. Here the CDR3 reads CASSPLTHTLTEAFF. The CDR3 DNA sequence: TGTGCCAGCTCACCACTGACTCACACGCTCACTGAAGCTTTCTTT.

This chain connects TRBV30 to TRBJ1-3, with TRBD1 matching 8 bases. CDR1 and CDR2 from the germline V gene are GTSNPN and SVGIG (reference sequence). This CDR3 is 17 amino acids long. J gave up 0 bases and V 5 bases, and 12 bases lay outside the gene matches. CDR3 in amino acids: CAWGQGLVSVSGNTIYF. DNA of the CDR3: TGTGCCTGGGGACAGGGTCTGGTTTCGGTCTCTGGAAACACCATATATTTT.

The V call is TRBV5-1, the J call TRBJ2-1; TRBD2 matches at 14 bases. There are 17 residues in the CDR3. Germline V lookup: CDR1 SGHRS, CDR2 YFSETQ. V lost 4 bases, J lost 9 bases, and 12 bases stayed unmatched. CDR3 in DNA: TGCGCCAGCAGCAGCGGCCGACTAGCGGGAGGGCCCAGTGAGCAGTTCTTC. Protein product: CASSSGRLAGGPSEQFF.

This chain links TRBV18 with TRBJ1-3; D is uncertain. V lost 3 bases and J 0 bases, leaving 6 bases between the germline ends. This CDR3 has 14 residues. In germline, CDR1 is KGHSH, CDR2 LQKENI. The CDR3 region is CASSPIDSGNTIYF. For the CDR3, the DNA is TGTGCCAGCTCACCGATAGACTCTGGAAACACCATATATTTT.

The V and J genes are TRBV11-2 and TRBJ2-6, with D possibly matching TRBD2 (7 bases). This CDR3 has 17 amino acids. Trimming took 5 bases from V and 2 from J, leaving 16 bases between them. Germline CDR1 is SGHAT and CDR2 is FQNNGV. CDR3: CASSPLRGATGANVLTF. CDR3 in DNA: TGTGCCAGCAGCCCACTACGGGGGGCGACTGGGGCCAACGTCCTGACTTTC.

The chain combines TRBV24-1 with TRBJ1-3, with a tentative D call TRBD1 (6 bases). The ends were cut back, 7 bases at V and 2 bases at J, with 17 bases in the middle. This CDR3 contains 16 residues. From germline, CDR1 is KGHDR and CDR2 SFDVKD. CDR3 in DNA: TGTGCCACCAGACCTTCTCAGGGGAGTACTGGAAACACCATATATTTT. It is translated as CATRPSQGSTGNTIYF.

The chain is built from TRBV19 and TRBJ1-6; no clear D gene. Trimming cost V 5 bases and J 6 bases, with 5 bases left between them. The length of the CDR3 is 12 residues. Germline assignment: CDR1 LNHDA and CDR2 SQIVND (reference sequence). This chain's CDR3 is CASSVINSPLHF. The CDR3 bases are TGTGCCAGTAGTGTCATTAATTCACCCCTCCACTTT. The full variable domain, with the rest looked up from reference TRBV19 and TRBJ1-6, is DGGITQSPKYLFRKEGQNVTLSCEQNLNHDAMYWYRQDPGQGLRLIYYSQIVNDFQKGDIAEGYSVSREKKESFPLTVTSAQKNPTAFYLCASSVINSPLHFGNGTRLTVT.

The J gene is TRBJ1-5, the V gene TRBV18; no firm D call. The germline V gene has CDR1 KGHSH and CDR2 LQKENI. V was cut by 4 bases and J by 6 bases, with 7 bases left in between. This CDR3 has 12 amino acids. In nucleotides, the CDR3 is TGTGCCAGCTCACTTCCGAGTCAGCCCCAGCATTTT. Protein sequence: CASSLPSQPQHF.